This T cell receptor beta chain was sequenced for a study of OX40 agonist ivuxolimab in advanced cancers. Sequencing used immunoSEQ multiplex PCR; TCRdb keeps in-frame clones, though not all of them. The sample holds fewer than 65,000 clones, about nine tenths seen once. The germline V gene encodes CDR1 LGHNT and CDR2 FRNRAP. The ends were cut back, 2 bases at V and 6 bases at J, with 12 bases in the middle. The CDR3 covers 14 residues. The chain uses TRBV12-5 and TRBJ2-3; the D is unclear. The input for sequencing was CD4+ or CD8+ T cells sorted from blood, taken in a trial of the OX40 agonist ivuxolimab. The clonotype was recovered from an adult with an advanced solid tumor such as melanoma, head and neck, liver or kidney cancer. CDR3 region: CASGLNLVGDTQYF. The DNA of the CDR3 is TGTGCTAGTGGTTTGAACTTAGTCGGGGATACGCAGTATTTT.